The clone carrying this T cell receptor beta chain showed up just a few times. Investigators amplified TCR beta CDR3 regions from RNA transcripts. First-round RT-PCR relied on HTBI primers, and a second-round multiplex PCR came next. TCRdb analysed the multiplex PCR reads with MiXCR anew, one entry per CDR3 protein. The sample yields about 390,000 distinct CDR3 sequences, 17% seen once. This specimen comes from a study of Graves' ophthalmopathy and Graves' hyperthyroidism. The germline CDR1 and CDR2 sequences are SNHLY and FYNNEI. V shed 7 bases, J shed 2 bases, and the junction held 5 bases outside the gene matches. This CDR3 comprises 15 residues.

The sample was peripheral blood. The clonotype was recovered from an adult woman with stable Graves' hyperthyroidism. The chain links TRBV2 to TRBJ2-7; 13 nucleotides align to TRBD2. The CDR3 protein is CASKGLAGSPYEQYF. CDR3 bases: TGTGCCAGCAAGGGACTAGCGGGATCCCCCTACGAGCAGTACTTC.